This paragraph reports one T cell receptor beta chain. This clone's antigen is unknown. Qualities for individual bases were not recorded, and no much larger clone is one base off. V is shortened by 5 bases, J by 3 bases, and the region joining them spans 8 bases. The CDR3 measures 12 amino acids from cysteine to phenylalanine. The read is trimmed to its CDR3 DNA, 36 bases read in frame from base 1. From the germline V gene, CDR1 is MDHEN and CDR2 is SYDVKM. This entry comes from a study of blood T cell repertoires in COVID-19 (dated by TCRdb to the early 2020s). Regarding the study in general: Samples covering the acute and convalescent phases of COVID-19 were provided by collaborators in the United States, Italy and Spain. The material from the prospective study consisted of cDNA or gDNA derived from T cells, B-cell-depleted T cells, or PBMCs. Deeply sampled blood TCRbeta repertoires from subjects exposed to, actively infected with, or recovered from COVID-19 were included in the dataset. A freely available public database, intended as a resource for researchers studying the immune response to SARS-CoV-2, is where the repertoires were released. Samples were obtained from the ongoing ImmuneRACE study (first 160 participants) and from 950 to 1,500 subjects provided by 6 global collaborators. Sample metadata almost always included a de-identified subject ID, COVID-19 status, age in years and sex. Where available, HLA class I and class II types were obtained from metadata supplied by the sample provider rather than from assay-based typing.

Enrolling through a virtual design, the prospective study's participants ranged in age from roughly 18 to 95 years and lived across 24 United States geographic areas. To assign participants to cohorts, the prospective study relied on clinical history that participants themselves reported in a screening survey and a study questionnaire. For ImmuneRACE Cohort 3, a participant was defined as recovered based on two consecutive negative NP/OP PCR tests, clearance by a healthcare professional, or resolution of symptoms. Mobile phlebotomists in the prospective study collected whole blood, serum and a nasopharyngeal or oropharyngeal swab from every participant. Over a 2-month period, participants in the prospective study had the option of providing additional blood draws and questionnaires. Blood samples from the prospective study were shipped frozen or at room temperature prior to DNA extraction. The research as a whole found: The amount of clinical and demographic metadata varied by source and participant and was provided uncurated.

TCRbeta CDR3 regions were amplified from genomic DNA using the immunoSEQ Assay, a bias-controlled multiplex PCR. As for the authors' bioinformatics: Within the assay, amplification of reference gene primers was used to estimate how many nucleated cells each sample contained. To quantify the absolute abundance of each unique TCRbeta CDR3 rearrangement, sequence reads were collapsed and filtered. For each sample, productive Simpson clonality was calculated by taking the square root of Simpson's diversity index across productive rearrangements. The table was pulled from immuneACCESS by TCRdb, which kept in-frame rearrangements only. Such tables lose some clones; where checked, under half of the loss comes from unresolved V genes, and the rest has no known cause. V, J and clone size are taken as reported in that table, and D and trimming were inferred from the DNA itself. The sample table contains nearly 350,000 clones; only one count was recorded for more than 75% of them. 1% of the sample comes from the top ten.

The clonotype originates from a young woman who had recovered from COVID-19. Recombination linked TRBV28 to TRBJ2-7, with no confidently assigned D gene. Input material: PBMCs or T cells enriched from blood (not recorded which). The DNA sequence is given as TGTGCCAGCAGTGCGTCAATCTACGAGCAGTACTTC. It encodes CASSASIYEQYF. When the CDR3 is completed using the reference TRBV28 and TRBJ2-7 genes on either side, the full variable domain is DVKVTQSSRYLVKRTGEKVFLECVQDMDHENMFWYRQDPGLGLRLIYFSYDVKMKEKGDIPEGYSVSREKKERFSLILESASTNQTSMYLCASSASIYEQYFGPGTRLTVT.